Listed here is a single TCR beta chain. This entry is derived from a study of blood T cell repertoires in COVID-19. Across the whole study: COVID-19 samples from acute and convalescent phases originated in the United States, Italy and Spain. Sample material is recorded as cDNA or gDNA derived from T cells, B-cell-depleted T cells, or PBMCs.

This CDR3 is built from 20 residues. Unmatched junction bases numbered 13, after V lost 0 bases and J lost 1 base. CDR1 is SGDLS, CDR2 YYNGEE, per germline. As processed by the authors: Quantification of nucleated cells was approximated via reference gene primer amplification. Only in-frame clones appear in the TCRdb table, and some are missing; sequencing was by immunoSEQ multiplex PCR. V and J calls and clone size are those listed in that table; D and trimming were worked out from the DNA. The table lists about 200,000 clones, just under 85% of them singletons, with approximately 7.2% in the top ten.

This sequence was found in a human donor with acute or convalescent COVID-19. The donor label of this sample is uncertain. The material sequenced was peripheral blood. The V call is TRBV9, the J call TRBJ2-3; TRBD2 matches 11 bases. The CDR3 nucleotides are TGTGCCAGCAGCGTAGCTGGTAGCGGGAGGGCCGCGGGGCGCACAGATACGCAGTATTTT. This translates into CASSVAGSGRAAGRTDTQYF.